The sequence of this TCR beta chain was determined in a study of cytomegalovirus exposure and HLA in healthy donors. Study-wide results and caveats: Earlier analysis yielded a pattern in which most TCR beta V segments were productive about 90% or about 30% of the time. 87-base-pair reads could not separate some V segments, including TRBV6-2 and TRBV6-3. Several top significant clusters appeared, in a later analysis, to be linked to common viral pathogens.

Germline CDR1 and CDR2: SGHTA and FQGNSA. The CDR3 is 14 amino acids. After removal of 6 bases from V and 3 bases from J, the junction contained 4 bases not matched to a gene. On this clone: Its specificity is not known.

The PCR used 60 Vbeta and 13 Jbeta primers. The protocol was immunoSEQ multiplex PCR, while the TCRdb copy is restricted to in-frame clones and leaves out a portion. The data contain around 130,000 clones, around 82% of them singletons. The study sampled nominally healthy donors, though unrecorded immune exposures were likely. The TCR comes from a boy aged 5-17 years in good health and CMV-seronegative. Sequenced sample: PBMCs. V usage is TRBV7-2 and J usage is TRBJ2-3; 9 nucleotides line up with TRBD1. CDR3 DNA: TGTGCCAGCAGGTCAGGGACAGGGACAGATACGCAGTATTTT. Translated, it gives CASRSGTGTDTQYF. The full variable domain, its missing parts supplied by reference TRBV7-2 and TRBJ2-3, is GAGVSQSPSNKVTEKGKDVELRCDPISGHTALYWYRQSLGQGLEFLIYFQGNSAPDKSGLPSDRFSAERTGGSVSTLTIQRTQQEDSAVYLCASRSGTGTDTQYFGPGTRLTVL.